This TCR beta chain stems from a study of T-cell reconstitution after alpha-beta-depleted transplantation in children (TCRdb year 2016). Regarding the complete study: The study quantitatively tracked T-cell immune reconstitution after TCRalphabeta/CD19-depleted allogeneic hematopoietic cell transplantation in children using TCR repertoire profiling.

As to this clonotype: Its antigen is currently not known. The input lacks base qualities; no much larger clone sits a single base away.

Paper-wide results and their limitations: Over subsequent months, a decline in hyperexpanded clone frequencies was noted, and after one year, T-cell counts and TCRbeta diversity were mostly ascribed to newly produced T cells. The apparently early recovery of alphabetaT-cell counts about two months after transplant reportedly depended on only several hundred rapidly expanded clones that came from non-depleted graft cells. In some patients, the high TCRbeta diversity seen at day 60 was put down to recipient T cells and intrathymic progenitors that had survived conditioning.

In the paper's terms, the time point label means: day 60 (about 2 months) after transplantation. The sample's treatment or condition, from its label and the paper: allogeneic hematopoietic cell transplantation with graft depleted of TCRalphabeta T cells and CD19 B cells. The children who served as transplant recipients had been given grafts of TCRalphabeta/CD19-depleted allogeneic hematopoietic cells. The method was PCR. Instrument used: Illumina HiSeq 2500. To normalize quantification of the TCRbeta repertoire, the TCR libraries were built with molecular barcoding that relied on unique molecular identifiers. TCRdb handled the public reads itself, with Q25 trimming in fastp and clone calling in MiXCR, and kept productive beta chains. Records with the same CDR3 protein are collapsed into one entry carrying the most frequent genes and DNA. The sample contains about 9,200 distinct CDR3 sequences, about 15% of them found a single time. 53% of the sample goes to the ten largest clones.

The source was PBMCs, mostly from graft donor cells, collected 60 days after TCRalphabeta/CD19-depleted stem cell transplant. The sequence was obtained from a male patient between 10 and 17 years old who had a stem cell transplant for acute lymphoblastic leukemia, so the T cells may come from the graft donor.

DNA sequence: TGTGCCAGCAGCTTAGGGGCAGGGGCCGGAAACACCATATATTTT. This yields the protein CASSLGAGAGNTIYF. The V and J genes are TRBV7-9 and TRBJ1-3, with TRBD1 as a weak D call on 6 bases. According to the germline V gene (reference sequence), CDR1 reads SEHNR and CDR2 reads FQNEAQ. V is pared back by 1 base and J by 4 bases, with 11 bases lying between the germline termini. The CDR3 has 15 amino acids, counting the end cysteine and phenylalanine. The read is trimmed to its CDR3 DNA, 45 bases read in frame from base 1.